One sample yielded the 11 T cell receptor beta chains listed below, sequenced in a study of control samples from healthy donors and cancer patients. The data were produced by immunoSEQ multiplex PCR, yet TCRdb's version contains in-frame clones alone and is incomplete. The repertoire holds 170,000 or so clones, with 90% as singletons. The sample was blood. The source of these receptors is a woman aged 45-65 years in good health.

CDR3 protein: CASSSSWQGGEKLFF. CDR3 nucleotide sequence: TGTGCCAGCAGCTCATCGTGGCAGGGGGGTGAAAAACTGTTTTTT. The J gene is TRBJ1-4, the V gene TRBV7-9, with 7 bases aligning to TRBD1. V dropped 4 bases and J dropped 7; count of bases not matched to a gene: 9. Germline V gene sequence: CDR1 SEHNR, CDR2 FQNEAQ (reference sequence). This CDR3 has 15 residues.

V gene TRBV28 combines with J gene TRBJ1-1; TRBD1 aligns across 7 bases. Germline trimming cut 5 bases from V and 0 bases from J; bases unmatched to any gene: 9. CDR3 length: 16 amino acids. CDR1 and CDR2 from the germline V gene are MDHEN and SYDVKM. CDR3 loop: CASSRGPVLMNTEAFF. CDR3 nucleotide sequence: TGTGCCAGCAGTAGGGGGCCGGTTCTAATGAACACTGAAGCTTTCTTT. Drawing the rest from reference TRBV28 and TRBJ1-1, the complete variable domain is DVKVTQSSRYLVKRTGEKVFLECVQDMDHENMFWYRQDPGLGLRLIYFSYDVKMKEKGDIPEGYSVSREKKERFSLILESASTNQTSMYLCASSRGPVLMNTEAFFGQGTRLTVV.

This clone was counted once. Relative to the germline gene, one junction end is altered; a read error may explain this. This rearrangement joins TRBV7-9 to TRBJ2-1; possibly TRBD2 for D (6 bases). Germline V lookup: CDR1 SEHNR, CDR2 FQNEAQ (reference sequence). The CDR3 is made up of 15 amino acids. DNA for the CDR3: TGTGCCAGCAGCTCGGGACTCCTGGGGCGCAATGAGCAATTCTTC. Amino acids: CASSSGLLGRNEQFF.

The CDR3 nucleotides are TGCGCCAGCAGCCCGGGACTAGCGGGGAGCCAAGAGACCCAGTACTTC. It encodes CASSPGLAGSQETQYF. The chain uses TRBV5-1 and TRBJ2-5, with 13 nucleotides matching TRBD2. The junction had 4 bases not matched to a gene; V was cut back by 4 bases and J by 1 base. Germline lookup yields CDR1 SGHRS and CDR2 YFSETQ. The CDR3 consists of 16 residues.

This clone came up once. The rearrangement joins TRBV18 to TRBJ1-4, with TRBD1 as a possible D gene (5 bases). V shed 2 bases and J shed 8 bases, with 18 bases lying between them. CDR1 is KGHSH and CDR2 is LQKENI in the germline V gene. The CDR3 consists of 16 residues. The CDR3 sequence: CASSPTTGRGTEKLFF. In DNA, the CDR3 is TGTGCCAGCTCACCAACGACTGGTAGGGGTACCGAAAAACTGTTTTTT.

V is TRBV24-1 and J is TRBJ2-2; no clear D gene. Germline V gives CDR1 KGHDR, CDR2 SFDVKD. This CDR3 is 15 amino acids long. V shed 1 base and J shed 4 bases, with 9 bases lying between them. CDR3 sequence reads: CATSDFGSGTGELFF. In nucleotides, the CDR3 is TGTGCCACCAGTGATTTTGGGTCAGGCACCGGGGAGCTGTTTTTT.

The rearrangement uses TRBV10-3 and TRBJ1-1; no definite D call. Per the germline V gene, CDR1 is ENHRY and CDR2 is SYGVKD. The CDR3 extends over 13 amino acids. The V gene lost 2 bases and the J gene lost 5 bases, with 9 bases spanning the gap. Written as DNA, the CDR3 is TGTGCCATCAGTGAGGCCGCTAGGACTGAAGCTTTCTTT. Protein: CAISEAARTEAFF.

A remark on this clone: Germline is not matched at one junction end, which may reflect a read error. V usage is TRBV28 and J usage is TRBJ1-5, with D unclear. CDR3 size: 15 residues. The germline V gene has CDR1 MDHEN and CDR2 SYDVKM. The CDR3 region has the DNA TGTGCTAGCAGTTTACCCGGCAGGCTCGATCAGCCCCAGCATTTT. As protein: CASSLPGRLDQPQHF.

The chain is built from TRBV5-1 and TRBJ2-7; D is perhaps TRBD1 (6 bases). The CDR3 extends over 17 amino acids. Trimming cost V 4 bases and J 4 bases, with 24 bases left between them. CDR1 and CDR2 (germline): SGHRS, YFSETQ. CDR3 sequence (DNA): TGCGCCAGCAGCCTGCAGGACCCGGCACAGGGAAATTACGAGCAGTACTTC. It codes for CASSLQDPAQGNYEQYF.

The genes are TRBV3-1 (or the pseudogene TRBV3-2) and TRBJ2-5; TRBD1 is a possible D gene (5 bases). Germline V gene lookup returns CDR1 LGHDT and CDR2 YNNKEL (reference sequence). This CDR3 is 15 amino acids long. V shed 2 bases and J shed 5 bases, with 15 bases lying between them. The CDR3 coding sequence is TGTGCCAGCAGCCAACATCGCAGGGCTAGGGAGACCCAGTACTTC. Protein: CASSQHRRARETQYF.

This chain links TRBV24-1 with TRBJ2-1, with unresolved D. The V gene's germline CDR1 is KGHDR and CDR2 SFDVKD. CDR3 size: 11 residues. The V end lost 5 bases, the J end lost 9 bases, and 7 bases lay between the germline ends. The CDR3 DNA reads TGTGCCACCAGTGTTTCGAGTGAGCAGTTCTTC. This encodes CATSVSSEQFF.